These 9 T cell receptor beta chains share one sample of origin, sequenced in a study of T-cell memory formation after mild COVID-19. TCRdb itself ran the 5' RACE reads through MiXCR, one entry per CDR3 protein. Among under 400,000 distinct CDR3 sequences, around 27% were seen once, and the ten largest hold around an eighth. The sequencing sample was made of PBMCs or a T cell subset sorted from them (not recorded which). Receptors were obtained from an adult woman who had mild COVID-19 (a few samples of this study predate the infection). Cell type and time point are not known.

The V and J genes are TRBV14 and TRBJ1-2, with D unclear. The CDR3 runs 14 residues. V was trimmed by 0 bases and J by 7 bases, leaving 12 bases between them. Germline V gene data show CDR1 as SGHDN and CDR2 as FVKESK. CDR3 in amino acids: CASSQDLRFAGYTF. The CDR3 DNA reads TGTGCCAGCAGCCAAGACTTACGGTTTGCTGGCTACACCTTC.

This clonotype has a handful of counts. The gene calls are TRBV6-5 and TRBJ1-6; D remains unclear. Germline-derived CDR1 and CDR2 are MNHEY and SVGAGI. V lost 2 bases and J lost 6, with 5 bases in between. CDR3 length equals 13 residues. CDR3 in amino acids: CASSYGVNSPLHF. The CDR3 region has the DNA TGTGCCAGCAGTTACGGGGTTAATTCACCCCTCCACTTT.

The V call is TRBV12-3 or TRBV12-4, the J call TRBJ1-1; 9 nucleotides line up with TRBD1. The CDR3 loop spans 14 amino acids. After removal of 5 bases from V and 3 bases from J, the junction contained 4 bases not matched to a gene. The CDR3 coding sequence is TGTGCCAGCAGTGAACAGGGGGCTTACACTGAAGCTTTCTTT. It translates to CASSEQGAYTEAFF.

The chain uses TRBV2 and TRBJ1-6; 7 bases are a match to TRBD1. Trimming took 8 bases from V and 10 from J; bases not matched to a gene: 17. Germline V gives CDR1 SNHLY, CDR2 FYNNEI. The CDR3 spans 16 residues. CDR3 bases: TGTGCCAGCGGACTCGACAGGGATTATGGGAAGTCACCCCTCCACTTT. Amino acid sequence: CASGLDRDYGKSPLHF.

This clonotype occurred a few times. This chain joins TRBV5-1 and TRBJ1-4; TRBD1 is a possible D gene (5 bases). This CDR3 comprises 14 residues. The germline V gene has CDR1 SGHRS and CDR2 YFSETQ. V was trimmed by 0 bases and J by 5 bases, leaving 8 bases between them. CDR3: CASSLGGGNEKLFF. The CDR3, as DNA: TGCGCCAGCAGCTTGGGCGGGGGAAATGAAAAACTGTTTTTT.

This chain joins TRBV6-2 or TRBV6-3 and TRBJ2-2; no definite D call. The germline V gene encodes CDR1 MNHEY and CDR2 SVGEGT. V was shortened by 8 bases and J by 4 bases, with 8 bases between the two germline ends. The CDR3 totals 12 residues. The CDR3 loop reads CASDWGTGELFF. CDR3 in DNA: TGTGCCAGCGATTGGGGCACCGGGGAGCTGTTTTTT.

CDR3 coding DNA: TGCGCCAGCAGCCAAGAAACGGACTATGGCTACACCTTC. Its translation is CASSQETDYGYTF. The rearrangement links TRBV4-3 to TRBJ1-2; D is ambiguous. This CDR3 is 13 amino acids long. Between the trimmed V and J ends, which lost 0 bases and 3 bases, there was a span of 5 bases. Germline V gives CDR1 LGHNA, CDR2 YSLEER.

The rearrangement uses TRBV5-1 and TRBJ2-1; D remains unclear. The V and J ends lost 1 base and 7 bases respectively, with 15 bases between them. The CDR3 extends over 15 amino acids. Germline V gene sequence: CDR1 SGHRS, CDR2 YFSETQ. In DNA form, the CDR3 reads TGCGCCAGCAGCTTGAGTCTAGACCGTAAAAATGAGCAGTTCTTC. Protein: CASSLSLDRKNEQFF.

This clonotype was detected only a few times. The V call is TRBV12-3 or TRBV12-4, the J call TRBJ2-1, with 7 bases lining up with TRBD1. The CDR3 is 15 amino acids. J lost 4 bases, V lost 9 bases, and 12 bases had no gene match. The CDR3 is CASKRGGEAYNEQFF. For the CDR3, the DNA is TGTGCCAGTAAAAGAGGGGGCGAGGCATACAATGAGCAGTTCTTC.